The rows below give T cell receptor beta chains drawn from one sample of a study of cytomegalovirus exposure and HLA in healthy donors. Here immunoSEQ multiplex PCR was the method, and the copy in TCRdb shows in-frame clones only, minus some. This table has over 100,000 clones, roughly nine tenths appearing once. Sequencing was performed on PBMCs. These receptors were obtained from a woman under 30 in good health and CMV-seronegative. Each CDR3 is given with its conserved first and last residue. Fields, in order: J gene, V gene, D gene, clone size, CDR3 DNA, CDR3 protein. The D gene is left open where the match is weak. Some rows mark clone size as missing; the rest say once, few, many or name a class of expanded clone.

J gene: TRBJ1-2; V gene: TRBV19; D gene: .; clone size: .; CDR3 DNA: TGTGCCAGTAGTATTAGACAAGGGGTGCGGGACCGATATGGCTACACCTTC; CDR3 protein: CASSIRQGVRDRYGYTF
J gene: TRBJ1-1; V gene: TRBV2; D gene: .; clone size: .; CDR3 DNA: TGTGCCAGCGGAGGGCCTTTGGGAACTGAAGCTTTCTTT; CDR3 protein: CASGGPLGTEAFF
J gene: TRBJ2-7; V gene: TRBV6-5; D gene: .; clone size: .; CDR3 DNA: TGTGCCAGCAGTTTCTTTGCGGGACCTAGCGAGCAGTACTTC; CDR3 protein: CASSFFAGPSEQYF
J gene: TRBJ1-1; V gene: TRBV6-6; D gene: .; clone size: few; CDR3 DNA: TGTGCCACCAGGTGGGCAATCGGGGCTGAAGCTTTCTTT; CDR3 protein: CATRWAIGAEAFF
J gene: TRBJ2-1; V gene: TRBV6-1; D gene: TRBD2; clone size: .; CDR3 DNA: TGTGCCAGCAGTGAGCTCCTAGCGGGGGGATACAATGAGCAGTTCTTC; CDR3 protein: CASSELLAGGYNEQFF
J gene: TRBJ2-1; V gene: TRBV7-6; D gene: TRBD2; clone size: .; CDR3 DNA: TGTGCCAGCAGCCTAGAACCCAGCGGGGGGGCCAATGAGCAGTTCTTC; CDR3 protein: CASSLEPSGGANEQFF
J gene: TRBJ1-6; V gene: TRBV4-1; D gene: .; clone size: .; CDR3 DNA: TGCGCCAGCAGCCCGAAACAGGGAGACTATAATTCACCCCTCCACTTT; CDR3 protein: CASSPKQGDYNSPLHF
J gene: TRBJ1-6; V gene: TRBV9; D gene: .; clone size: .; CDR3 DNA: TGTGCCAGCAGCGTAACGATAGACTATAATTCACCCCTCCACTTT; CDR3 protein: CASSVTIDYNSPLHF
J gene: TRBJ2-3; V gene: TRBV2; D gene: .; clone size: .; CDR3 DNA: TGTGCCAGCAGTGTTTCCCCTAGTACCACAGATACGCAGTATTTT; CDR3 protein: CASSVSPSTTDTQYF
J gene: TRBJ1-1; V gene: TRBV6-6; D gene: .; clone size: .; CDR3 DNA: TGTGCCAGCAGTTACCAGGGCAGAATGAACACTGAAGCTTTCTTT; CDR3 protein: CASSYQGRMNTEAFF
J gene: TRBJ2-3; V gene: TRBV11-2; D gene: .; clone size: once; CDR3 DNA: TGTGCCAGCAGCTTAGTTTGGGGCGATACGCAGTATTTT; CDR3 protein: CASSLVWGDTQYF
J gene: TRBJ2-7; V gene: TRBV5-6; D gene: .; clone size: few; CDR3 DNA: TGTGCCAGCAGCTGGAGCGATACATCCATCGGGAGATACTCCTACGAGCAGTACTTC; CDR3 protein: CASSWSDTSIGRYSYEQYF
J gene: TRBJ2-7; V gene: TRBV10-3; D gene: .; clone size: once; CDR3 DNA: TGTGCCATCAGTGTGGACTATTACGAGCAGTACTTC; CDR3 protein: CAISVDYYEQYF
J gene: TRBJ1-1; V gene: TRBV27; D gene: .; clone size: .; CDR3 DNA: TGTGCCAGCAGTTTATCGAGGGTGTCGGGGGGGTTGAACACTGAAGCTTTCTTT; CDR3 protein: CASSLSRVSGGLNTEAFF
J gene: TRBJ1-1; V gene: TRBV4-1; D gene: TRBD1; clone size: .; CDR3 DNA: TGCGCCAGCAGCCAAGAGGGTTTTAGCCGGACAGGAGCCACTGAAGCTTTCTTT; CDR3 protein: CASSQEGFSRTGATEAFF
J gene: TRBJ1-6; V gene: TRBV10-3; D gene: .; clone size: .; CDR3 DNA: TGTGCCATCAGTGAGTCGATTCGGGGGGGCTATAATTCACCCCTCCACTTT; CDR3 protein: CAISESIRGGYNSPLHF
J gene: TRBJ2-4; V gene: TRBV27; D gene: .; clone size: .; CDR3 DNA: TGTGCCAGCAGTTTACGAACTTCGGGAAACATTCAGTACTTC; CDR3 protein: CASSLRTSGNIQYF
J gene: TRBJ1-5; V gene: TRBV18; D gene: TRBD1; clone size: .; CDR3 DNA: TGTGCCAGCTCACCGATGACAGGGATCCAGCCCCAGCATTTT; CDR3 protein: CASSPMTGIQPQHF
J gene: TRBJ2-3; V gene: TRBV9; D gene: .; clone size: .; CDR3 DNA: TGTGCCAGCAGCCTAGGGACATCTACAGACACAGATACGCAGTATTTT; CDR3 protein: CASSLGTSTDTDTQYF
J gene: TRBJ2-7; V gene: TRBV15; D gene: .; clone size: once; CDR3 DNA: TGTGCCACCAGCAGAAGTGCTTCGTGGTCCTCACAGGGCGAGCAGTACTTC; CDR3 protein: CATSRSASWSSQGEQYF
J gene: TRBJ1-4; V gene: TRBV6-1; D gene: .; clone size: .; CDR3 DNA: TGTGCCAGCAGTGAACCCTGGGACAACGATGAAAAACTGTTTTTT; CDR3 protein: CASSEPWDNDEKLFF
J gene: TRBJ1-6; V gene: TRBV7-3; D gene: .; clone size: .; CDR3 DNA: TGTGCCAGCAGGATGGACAGCTATAATTCACCCCTCCACTTT; CDR3 protein: CASRMDSYNSPLHF
J gene: TRBJ1-2; V gene: TRBV13; D gene: TRBD1; clone size: .; CDR3 DNA: TGTGCCAGCAGCTCCAAGGACAGGGTCGTAGCTAACTATGGCTACACCTTC; CDR3 protein: CASSSKDRVVANYGYTF
J gene: TRBJ2-7; V gene: TRBV5-6; D gene: TRBD1; clone size: .; CDR3 DNA: TGTGCCAGCAGCTTGGGACAGGGAAACGAGCAGTACTTC; CDR3 protein: CASSLGQGNEQYF
J gene: TRBJ1-1; V gene: TRBV7-8; D gene: TRBD1; clone size: .; CDR3 DNA: TGTGCCAGCAGCTTAGGGGGACAGGGATACACTGAAGCTTTCTTT; CDR3 protein: CASSLGGQGYTEAFF
J gene: TRBJ2-1; V gene: TRBV10-1; D gene: TRBD2; clone size: .; CDR3 DNA: TGCGCCAGCAGTGAGTCTAGCGGGGGCCGGTGGGATGAGCAGTTCTTC; CDR3 protein: CASSESSGGRWDEQFF
J gene: TRBJ1-1; V gene: TRBV5-1; D gene: TRBD1; clone size: few; CDR3 DNA: TGCGCCAGCAGCTTCCAGCCAGGGGGCCTGGGCACTGAAGCTTTCTTT; CDR3 protein: CASSFQPGGLGTEAFF
J gene: TRBJ2-7; V gene: TRBV27; D gene: .; clone size: .; CDR3 DNA: TGTGCCAGCGGCTTCACGCCCCGCGAGCAGTACTTC; CDR3 protein: CASGFTPREQYF
J gene: TRBJ2-1; V gene: TRBV2; D gene: .; clone size: .; CDR3 DNA: TGTGCCAGCATCAGGGCAGACATCTACAATGAGCAGTTCTTC; CDR3 protein: CASIRADIYNEQFF
J gene: TRBJ2-5; V gene: TRBV18; D gene: TRBD2; clone size: .; CDR3 DNA: TGTGCCAGCTCACCTGGGAACGGGGGGGCCAGCCAAGAGACCCAGTACTTC; CDR3 protein: CASSPGNGGASQETQYF
J gene: TRBJ2-7; V gene: TRBV11-2; D gene: TRBD1; clone size: once; CDR3 DNA: TGTGCCAGCAGCTTATCCGGGACAGCTTACGAGCAGTACTTC; CDR3 protein: CASSLSGTAYEQYF
J gene: TRBJ1-1; V gene: TRBV5-1; D gene: TRBD1; clone size: .; CDR3 DNA: TGCGCCAGCAGCGAAACGACAGGGGGCGCAACTGAAGCTTTCTTT; CDR3 protein: CASSETTGGATEAFF
J gene: TRBJ1-6; V gene: TRBV28; D gene: TRBD1; clone size: .; CDR3 DNA: TGTGCCAGCAGTTCGGGACAGGGGATTGATAATTCACCCCTCCACTTT; CDR3 protein: CASSSGQGIDNSPLHF
J gene: TRBJ2-3; V gene: TRBV4-1; D gene: .; clone size: .; CDR3 DNA: TGCGCCAGCAGCCAAGAAATACAGGGAGATACGCAGTATTTT; CDR3 protein: CASSQEIQGDTQYF
J gene: TRBJ1-2; V gene: TRBV2; D gene: .; clone size: once; CDR3 DNA: TGTGCCAGCAGTGATCGGGGGGACGGCTACACCTTC; CDR3 protein: CASSDRGDGYTF
J gene: TRBJ1-1; V gene: TRBV28; D gene: .; clone size: .; CDR3 DNA: TGTGCCAGCAGTATTCAGGGGAACACTGAAGCTTTCTTT; CDR3 protein: CASSIQGNTEAFF
J gene: TRBJ2-2; V gene: TRBV9; D gene: .; clone size: .; CDR3 DNA: TGTGCCAGCAGCGTGGGAGGTACCGGGGAGCTGTTTTTT; CDR3 protein: CASSVGGTGELFF
J gene: TRBJ2-3; V gene: TRBV7-9; D gene: .; clone size: .; CDR3 DNA: TGTGCCAGCAGCTTGGACGGGGTTCGTTCGGATACGCAGTATTTT; CDR3 protein: CASSLDGVRSDTQYF
J gene: TRBJ2-4; V gene: TRBV7-3; D gene: .; clone size: .; CDR3 DNA: TGTGCCAGCCAGTTGGGCCCGAGGGACATTCAGTACTTC; CDR3 protein: CASQLGPRDIQYF
J gene: TRBJ2-7; V gene: TRBV6-1; D gene: .; clone size: .; CDR3 DNA: TGTGCCAGCAGGACAACCTACGAGCAGTACTTC; CDR3 protein: CASRTTYEQYF
J gene: TRBJ1-1; V gene: TRBV19; D gene: .; clone size: .; CDR3 DNA: TGTGCCAGCAAGCCCAGACTGGGTGAAGCTTTCTTT; CDR3 protein: CASKPRLGEAFF